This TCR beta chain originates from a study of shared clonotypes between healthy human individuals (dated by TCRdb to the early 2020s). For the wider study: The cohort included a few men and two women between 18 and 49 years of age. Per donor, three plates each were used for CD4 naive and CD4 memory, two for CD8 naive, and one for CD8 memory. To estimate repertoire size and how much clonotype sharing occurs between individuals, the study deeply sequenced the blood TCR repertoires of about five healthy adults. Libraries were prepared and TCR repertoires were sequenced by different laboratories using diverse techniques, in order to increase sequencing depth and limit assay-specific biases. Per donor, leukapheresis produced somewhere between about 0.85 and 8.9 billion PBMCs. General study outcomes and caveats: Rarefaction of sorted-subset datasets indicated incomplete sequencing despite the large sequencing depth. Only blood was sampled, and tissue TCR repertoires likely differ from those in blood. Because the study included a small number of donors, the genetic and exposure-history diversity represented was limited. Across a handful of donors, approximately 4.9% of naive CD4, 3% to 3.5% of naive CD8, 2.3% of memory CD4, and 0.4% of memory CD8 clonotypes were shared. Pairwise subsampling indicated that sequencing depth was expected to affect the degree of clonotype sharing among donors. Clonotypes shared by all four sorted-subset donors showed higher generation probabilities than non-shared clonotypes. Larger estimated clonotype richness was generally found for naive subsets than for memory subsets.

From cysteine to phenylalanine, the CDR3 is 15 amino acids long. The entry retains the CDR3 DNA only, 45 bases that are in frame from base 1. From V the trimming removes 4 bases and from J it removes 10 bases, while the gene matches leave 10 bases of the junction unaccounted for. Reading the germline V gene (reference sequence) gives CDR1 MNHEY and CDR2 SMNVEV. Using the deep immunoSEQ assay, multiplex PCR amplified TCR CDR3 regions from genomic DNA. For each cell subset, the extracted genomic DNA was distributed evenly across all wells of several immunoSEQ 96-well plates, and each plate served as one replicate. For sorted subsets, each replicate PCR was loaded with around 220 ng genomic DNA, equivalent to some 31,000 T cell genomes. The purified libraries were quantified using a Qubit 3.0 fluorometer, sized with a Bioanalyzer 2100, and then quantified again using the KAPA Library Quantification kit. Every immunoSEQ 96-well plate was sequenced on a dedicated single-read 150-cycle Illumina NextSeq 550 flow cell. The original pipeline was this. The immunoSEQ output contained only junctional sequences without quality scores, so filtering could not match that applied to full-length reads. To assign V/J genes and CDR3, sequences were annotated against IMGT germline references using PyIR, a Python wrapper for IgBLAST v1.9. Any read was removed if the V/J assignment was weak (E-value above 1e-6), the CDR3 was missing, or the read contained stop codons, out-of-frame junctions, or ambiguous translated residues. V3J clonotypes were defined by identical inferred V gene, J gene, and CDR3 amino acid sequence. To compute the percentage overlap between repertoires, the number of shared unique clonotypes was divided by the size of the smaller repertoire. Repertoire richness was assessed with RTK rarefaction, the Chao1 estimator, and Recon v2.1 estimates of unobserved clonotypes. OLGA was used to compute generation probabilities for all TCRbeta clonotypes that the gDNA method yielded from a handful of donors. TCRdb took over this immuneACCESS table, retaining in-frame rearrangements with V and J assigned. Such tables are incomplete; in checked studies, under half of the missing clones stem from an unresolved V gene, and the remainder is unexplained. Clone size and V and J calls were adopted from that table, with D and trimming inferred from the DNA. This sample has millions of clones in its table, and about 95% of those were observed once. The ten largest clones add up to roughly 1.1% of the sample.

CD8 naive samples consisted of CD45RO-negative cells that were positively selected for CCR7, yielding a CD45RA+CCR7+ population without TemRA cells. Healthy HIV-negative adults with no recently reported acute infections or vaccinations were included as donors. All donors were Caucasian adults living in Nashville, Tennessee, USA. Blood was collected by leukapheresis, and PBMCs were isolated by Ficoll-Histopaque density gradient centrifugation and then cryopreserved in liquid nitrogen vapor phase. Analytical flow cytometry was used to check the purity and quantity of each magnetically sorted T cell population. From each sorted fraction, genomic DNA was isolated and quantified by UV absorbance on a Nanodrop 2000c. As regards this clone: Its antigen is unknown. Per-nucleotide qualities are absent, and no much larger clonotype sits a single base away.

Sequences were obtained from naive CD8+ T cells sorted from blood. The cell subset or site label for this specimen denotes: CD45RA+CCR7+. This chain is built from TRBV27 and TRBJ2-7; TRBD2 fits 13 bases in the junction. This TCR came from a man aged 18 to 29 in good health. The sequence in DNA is TGTGCCAGCAGTTCAAGACTAGCGGGAGGATTGCCACAGTACTTC. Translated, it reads CASSSRLAGGLPQYF.